The 21 T cell receptor beta chains presented below share a single source sample, sequenced in a study of T cells after yellow fever vaccination. TCRdb reanalysed the 5' RACE reads using MiXCR and keeps one entry per CDR3 protein. This table has more than 95,000 distinct CDR3 sequences, over 8% appearing once. Sequencing was performed on CD8+ T cells sorted from PBMCs, taken on the day of the yellow fever booster vaccination. The receptors derive from a man between 18 and 29 years old who received the YFV17D yellow fever vaccine.

Turning to this clonotype: This is likely a read error, given that the CDR3 carries no conserved phenylalanine or tryptophan at its end. The chain combines TRBV12-3 or TRBV12-4 with TRBJ2-1, with D possibly being TRBD1 or TRBD2 (5 bases each). Trimming removed 1 base at V and 5 bases at J, with 9 bases between. The CDR3 is made up of 14 amino acids. DNA of the CDR3: TGTGCCAGCAGTTTAGGAGGGGAGAACAATGAGCAGTTCCTC. Translated, it gives CASSLGGENNEQFL.

This clonotype has more than one count but fewer than ten. The rearrangement uses TRBV29-1 and TRBJ1-6; unclear D gene. The CDR3 sequence is 16 residues long. The V end lost 3 bases, the J end lost 6 bases, and 18 bases lay between the germline ends. Germline V gene lookup returns CDR1 SQVTM and CDR2 ANQGSEA. The CDR3 DNA follows: TGCAGCGTTGATTGGGATATCTTTACGCCTAATTCACCCCTCCACTTT. Encoded protein: CSVDWDIFTPNSPLHF. Together with reference TRBV29-1 and TRBJ1-6, the CDR3 gives the full variable domain: SAVISQKPSRDICQRGTSLTIQCQVDSQVTMMFWYRQQPGQSLTLIATANQGSEATYESGFVIDKFPISRPNLTFSTLTVSNMSPEDSSIYLCSVDWDIFTPNSPLHFGNGTRLTVT.

This clonotype came up a few times. This sequence joins TRBV5-1 and TRBJ2-1; 7 nucleotides match TRBD1. CDR1 and CDR2 from the germline V gene are SGHRS and YFSETQ. The CDR3 totals 14 residues. Trimming at V came to 4 bases and at J to 5 bases, leaving 6 bases not matched to a gene. CDR3 DNA sequence: TGCGCCAGCAGCGATTACAGGGGCGACAATGAGCAGTTCTTC. Amino acid sequence: CASSDYRGDNEQFF.

The V gene is TRBV6-5, the J gene TRBJ2-2; 7 nucleotides align to TRBD2. The CDR3 has 14 residues. Germline CDR1 reads MNHEY; CDR2 reads SVGAGI. Unmatched junction bases numbered 6, after V lost 5 bases and J lost 6 bases. In DNA form, the CDR3 reads TGTGCCAGCAGTCCTGTGGGGGGGTCCGGGGAGCTGTTTTTT. Translated: CASSPVGGSGELFF.

This clonotype appeared a few times. The V call is TRBV7-9, the J call TRBJ2-3; TRBD1 or TRBD2 may be the D gene (5 bases each). The CDR3 is 15 residues long. Trimming cost V 5 bases and J 0 bases, with 12 bases left between them. The germline CDR1 and CDR2 sequences are SEHNR and FQNEAQ (reference sequence). CDR3 nucleotide sequence: TGTGCCAGCAGCCGCCGGGACGGTAGCACAGATACGCAGTATTTT. The encoded protein is CASSRRDGSTDTQYF.

This clonotype has at least ten counts. V gene TRBV29-1 combines with J gene TRBJ1-2, with a tentative D call TRBD1 (5 bases). The length of the CDR3 is 11 residues. Germline values: CDR1 SQVTM, CDR2 ANQGSEA. V lost 6 bases and J lost 4, with 9 bases in between. The CDR3 DNA reads as TGCAGCGTGACAGATATCTATGGCTACACCTTC. This sequence encodes CSVTDIYGYTF.

This clonotype was found a few times. The V call is TRBV5-1, the J call TRBJ2-6; 9 bases are shared with TRBD1. This CDR3 has 16 residues. After removal of 4 bases from V and 2 bases from J, the junction contained 4 bases not matched to a gene. From germline, CDR1 is SGHRS and CDR2 YFSETQ. The CDR3 coding sequence is TGCGCCAGCAGCAGGGGGACAGGGACTGGGGCCAACGTCCTGACTTTC. This encodes CASSRGTGTGANVLTF. Using reference TRBV5-1 and TRBJ2-6 for the parts outside the CDR3, the full variable domain is KAGVTQTPRYLIKTRGQQVTLSCSPISGHRSVSWYQQTPGQGLQFLFEYFSETQRNKGNFPGRFSGRQFSNSRSEMNVSTLELGDSALYLCASSRGTGTGANVLTFGAGSRLTVL.

This clonotype was observed a handful of times. The chain employs TRBV7-3 and TRBJ1-6; the D is unclear. Trimming removed 1 base at V and 0 bases at J, with 7 bases between. There are 16 residues in the CDR3. Germline V lookup: CDR1 SGHTA, CDR2 FQGTGA. The CDR3 DNA reads TGTGCCAGCAGCTTAAGGGATAGCTCCTATAATTCACCCCTCCACTTT. It is translated as CASSLRDSSYNSPLHF. Based on the CDR3 plus reference TRBV7-3 and TRBJ1-6, the full variable domain is GAGVSQTPSNKVTEKGKYVELRCDPISGHTALYWYRQSLGQGPEFLIYFQGTGAADDSGLPNDRFFAVRPEGSVSTLKIQRTERGDSAVYLCASSLRDSSYNSPLHFGNGTRLTVT.

There are a few counts of this clonotype. The chain joins TRBV4-3 to TRBJ1-2; D is undetermined. Looked up from germline, CDR1 is LGHNA and CDR2 is YSLEER. The CDR3 runs to 16 residues. The germline V and J ends were trimmed by 0 bases and 3 bases, with 14 bases remaining between them. As DNA, the CDR3 is TGCGCCAGCAGCCAAGATTTAGACCGAAGACACTATGGCTACACCTTC. Encoded protein: CASSQDLDRRHYGYTF.

The chain combines TRBV6-1 with TRBJ1-2, with 8 bases lining up with TRBD1. This CDR3 spans 15 amino acids. The trim removed 6 bases at V and 7 bases at J, leaving 13 bases unmatched. From germline, CDR1 is MNHNS and CDR2 SASEGT. Here the CDR3 reads CASRRPGQAFGGYTF. In DNA, the CDR3 is TGTGCCAGCAGGAGACCGGGACAGGCGTTCGGTGGCTACACCTTC.

The chain couples TRBV5-1 to TRBJ2-5; TRBD1 matches 8 bases. V shed 0 bases and J 5 bases; nucleotides not matched to a gene: 6. There are 15 residues in the CDR3. CDR1 and CDR2 (germline): SGHRS, YFSETQ. The CDR3 loop reads CASSLAGQVRETQYF. Here the CDR3 DNA reads TGCGCCAGCAGCTTGGCGGGACAGGTACGGGAGACCCAGTACTTC.

The chain links TRBV18 to TRBJ1-6, with 9 bases fitting TRBD1. The CDR3 runs 16 residues. Germline loops: CDR1 KGHSH, CDR2 LQKENI. The V and J ends lost 5 bases and 14 bases, in that order; junction bases with no gene match: 16. This CDR3 reads CASSRGTGTSPPTLHF. CDR3 sequence (DNA): TGTGCCAGCTCAAGAGGGACAGGGACCTCCCCTCCGACCCTCCACTTT.

J is TRBJ2-7 and V is TRBV4-3, with TRBD1 matching 9 bases. CDR1 is LGHNA, CDR2 YSLEER, per germline. The CDR3 consists of 18 residues. Trimming took 0 bases from V and 3 from J; bases not matched to a gene: 12. CDR3 residues: CASSQDSPDRGYLYEQYF. CDR3 nucleotides: TGCGCCAGCAGCCAAGATTCCCCCGACAGGGGGTATCTCTACGAGCAGTACTTC.

This clonotype has just a few counts. J is TRBJ1-2 and V is TRBV5-4; D remains unclear. V was cut by 4 bases and J by 4 bases, with 5 bases left in between. CDR1 is SGHNT and CDR2 is YYREEE in the germline V gene (reference sequence). There are 11 residues in the CDR3. CDR3 sequence reads: CASSAPYGYTF. DNA of the CDR3: TGTGCCAGCAGCGCGCCCTATGGCTACACCTTC.

This clonotype was seen a few times. The V call is TRBV11-2, the J call TRBJ1-1; 8 bases align to TRBD1. Looked up from germline, CDR1 is SGHAT and CDR2 is FQNNGV. CDR3 length equals 14 residues. V dropped 6 bases and J dropped 4; count of bases not matched to a gene: 7. CDR3 DNA sequence: TGTGCCAGCAGTCGCAGGGGGCTAGGCACTGAAGCTTTCTTT. Residues: CASSRRGLGTEAFF.

The genes are TRBV10-3 and TRBJ2-3; 11 nucleotides align to TRBD1. The trim removed 3 bases at V and 7 bases at J, leaving 9 bases unmatched. There are 16 residues in the CDR3. Germline lookup yields CDR1 ENHRY and CDR2 SYGVKD. CDR3 loop: CAISEGLDRGLYTQYF. CDR3 DNA sequence: TGTGCCATCAGTGAAGGGCTGGACAGGGGGCTTTATACGCAGTATTTT.

The CDR3 protein is CASRGQGLFRTGADTQYF. CDR3 sequence (DNA): TGTGCCAGCAGGGGACAGGGTTTATTCCGGACGGGTGCAGATACGCAGTATTTT. V gene TRBV6-5 combines with J gene TRBJ2-3, with 9 bases fitting TRBD1. Germline V gene data show CDR1 as MNHEY and CDR2 as SVGAGI. V shed 6 bases, J shed 4 bases, and the junction held 17 bases outside the gene matches. This CDR3 is 18 amino acids long.

The gene calls are TRBV20-1 and TRBJ2-1, with 10 bases that match TRBD2. The CDR3 is made up of 15 amino acids. Germline CDR1 reads DFQATT; CDR2 reads SNEGSKA (reference sequence). V lost 5 bases and J lost 4; bases outside the gene matches: 8. CDR3 region: CSAPLAGVLYNEQFF. The CDR3, as DNA: TGCAGTGCTCCTCTAGCGGGGGTACTTTACAATGAGCAGTTCTTC.

This sequence joins TRBV6-2 or TRBV6-3 and TRBJ2-2; D gene uncertain. The CDR3 extends over 16 amino acids. V gave up 2 bases and J gave up 1 base, with 11 bases separating them. The germline V gene has CDR1 MNHEY and CDR2 SVGEGT. The CDR3 nucleotides are TGTGCCAGCAGTTACGTCAGCGCGCTGAACACCGGGGAGCTGTTTTTT. Its translation is CASSYVSALNTGELFF.

The V call is TRBV7-9, the J call TRBJ1-1; D might be TRBD1 (6 bases). The V end lost 1 base, the J end lost 7 bases, and 16 bases lay between the germline ends. The germline V gene has CDR1 SEHNR and CDR2 FQNEAQ (reference sequence). This CDR3 has 15 residues. CDR3 sequence: CASSLVATRGGEAFF. The CDR3 nucleotides read TGTGCCAGCAGCTTAGTTGCCACCCGAGGGGGTGAAGCTTTCTTT.

A few counts support this clonotype. The genes are TRBV25-1 and TRBJ2-1; the D is unclear. The CDR3 extends over 10 amino acids. Trimming took off 7 bases at V and 7 bases at J, with 5 bases between the two ends. CDR1 is MGHDK, CDR2 SYGVNS, per germline. CDR3 DNA: TGTGCCAGCAAAGGGAATGAGCAGTTCTTC. Encoded protein: CASKGNEQFF.